This TCR beta chain was identified in a study of T-cell reconstitution after alpha-beta-depleted transplantation in children. At least ten counts were recorded for this clonotype. CDR3 length equals 13 residues. Unmatched junction bases numbered 7, after V lost 6 bases and J lost 8 bases. The germline gives CDR1 DFQATT, CDR2 SNEGSKA (reference sequence). For TCRbeta, the library was prepared with unique molecular identifiers. A single record per CDR3 protein comes from TCRdb applying MiXCR to the PCR reads. In the table there are 190,000 or so distinct CDR3 sequences, just over 14% of which are singletons.

The V gene is TRBV20-1, the J gene TRBJ1-4; 9 bases map to TRBD1. The sequenced sample was PBMCs from the stem cell graft donor, obtained from the stem cell graft. The receptor comes from a human donor who donated a stem cell graft to a child with acute lymphoblastic leukemia. Here the CDR3 reads CSAPRGQGEKLFF. In DNA, the CDR3 is TGCAGTGCCCCTAGGGGACAGGGAGAAAAACTGTTTTTT.